This T cell receptor (beta chain) emerged from a study of blood T cell repertoires in COVID-19. Whole-study context: The samples span acute and convalescent COVID-19 from the United States, Italy and Spain. T cells, B-cell-depleted T cells, or PBMCs supplied cDNA or gDNA.

Methods used by the authors: Amplification from reference gene primers served as the basis for estimated nucleated cell counts. Repertoires were generated with immunoSEQ multiplex PCR, while TCRdb's copy carries only in-frame clones and drops some. The DNA gave D and trimming, while V, J and clone size come from that table. This table has about 82,000 clones, about four fifths appearing once. Germline CDR1 is LGHNA and CDR2 is YNFKEQ. The CDR3 totals 13 residues. V dropped 5 bases and J dropped 6 bases, with 11 bases sitting between them. Input material: peripheral blood. This TCR came from a woman aged 60-75 years with acute or convalescent COVID-19. This chain uses TRBV4-2 with TRBJ1-5; D gene uncertain. In DNA, the CDR3 is TGTGCCAGCAGCTTAGCCTATGGTCAGCCCCAGCATTTT. Protein sequence: CASSLAYGQPQHF.